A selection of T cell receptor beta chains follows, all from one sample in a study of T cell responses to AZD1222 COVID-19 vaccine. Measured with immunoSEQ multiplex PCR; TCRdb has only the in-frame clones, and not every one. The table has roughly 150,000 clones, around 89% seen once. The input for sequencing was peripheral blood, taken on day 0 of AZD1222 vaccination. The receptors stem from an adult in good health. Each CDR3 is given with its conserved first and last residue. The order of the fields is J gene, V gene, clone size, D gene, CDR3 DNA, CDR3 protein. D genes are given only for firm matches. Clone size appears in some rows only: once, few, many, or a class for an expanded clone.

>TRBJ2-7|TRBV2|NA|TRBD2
TGTGCCAGCAGTGCGCGGGGGTCTTACGAGCAGTACTTC
CASSARGSYEQYF
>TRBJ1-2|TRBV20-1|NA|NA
TGCAGTGCTTGGACGGACTATGGCTACACCTTC
CSAWTDYGYTF
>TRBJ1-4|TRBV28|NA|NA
TGTGCCAGCAAGGGACCAGCAACTAATGAAAAACTGTTTTTT
CASKGPATNEKLFF
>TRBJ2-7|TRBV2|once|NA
TGTGCCAGCAGTGGGGACACCTCCTACGAGCAGTACTTC
CASSGDTSYEQYF
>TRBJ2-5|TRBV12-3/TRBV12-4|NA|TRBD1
TGTGCCAGCACCATGGACAGGCGCGAGACCCAGTACTTC
CASTMDRRETQYF
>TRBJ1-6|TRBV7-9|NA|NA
TGTGCCAGCAGCCCCCCGGGGACCGGCTCACCCCTCCACTTT
CASSPPGTGSPLHF
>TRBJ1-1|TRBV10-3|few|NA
TGTGCCATCAGTGAGTCGAGGGACGGGAACACTGAAGCTTTCTTT
CAISESRDGNTEAFF
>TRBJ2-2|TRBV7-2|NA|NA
TGTGCCAGCAGCTTTACAGGGCAGAGGGAGCTGTTTTTT
CASSFTGQRELFF
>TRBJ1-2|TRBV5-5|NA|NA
TGTGCCAGCAGCTCCCAGGGGCAGGGGAACTATGGCTACACCTTC
CASSSQGQGNYGYTF
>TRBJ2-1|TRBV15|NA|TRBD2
TGTGCCACCAGCCTCGGGACTAGCGGGAGTGGGAATGAGCAGTTCTTC
CATSLGTSGSGNEQFF
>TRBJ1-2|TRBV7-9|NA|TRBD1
TGTGCCAGCAGCCCAATCACAGGGGGCGGGAGCTATGGCTACACCTTC
CASSPITGGGSYGYTF
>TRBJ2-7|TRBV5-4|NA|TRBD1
TGTGCCAGCAGCCCGCAACCTCGGACAGGGGAGTACGAGCAGTACTTC
CASSPQPRTGEYEQYF
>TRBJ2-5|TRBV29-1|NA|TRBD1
TGCAGCGTTAAACTACAGGGGCTCCAAGAGACCCAGTACTTC
CSVKLQGLQETQYF
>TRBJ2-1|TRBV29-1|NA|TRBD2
TGCAGCGCAAAAAGAGCGGGAGTAGAGCAGTTCTTC
CSAKRAGVEQFF
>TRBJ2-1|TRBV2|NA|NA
TGTGCCAGCAGTGTTAGGGACAATGAGCAGTTCTTC
CASSVRDNEQFF